This T cell receptor (beta chain) was captured by sequencing in a study of CD8 T cells in ankylosing spondylitis. Many counts were recorded for this clonotype. Its matching antigen is unknown. This CDR3 is 12 amino acids long. Looked up from germline, CDR1 is SGHVS and CDR2 is FNYEAQ. Trimming removed 2 bases at V and 4 bases at J, with 6 bases between. Points from the study as a whole: Disease-associated clones were reportedly significantly overrepresented in matched ankylosing spondylitis synovial fluid.

TCRdb analysed the 5' RACE reads with MiXCR anew, one entry per CDR3 protein. Among hundreds of thousands of distinct CDR3 sequences listed, about 11% were seen once. The TCR originated in a male donor with ankylosing spondylitis or in good health (not recorded which). The chain employs TRBV7-6 and TRBJ2-7; D ambiguous. Sequencing was carried out using blood, either unsorted or a sorted T cell fraction (not recorded which). CDR3: CASSLKGYEQYF. CDR3 nucleotide sequence: TGTGCCAGCAGCTTAAAGGGTTACGAGCAGTACTTC.